The sequence of this T cell receptor beta chain was determined in a study of molecular identifiers for immune sequencing clone quantification. Bulk TCR libraries used previously described methods and listed TCR primers. TCRdb processed the PCR reads anew with MiXCR; each CDR3 protein has one entry. This sample yields approximately 590,000 distinct CDR3 sequences, of which about 25% are seen a single time; about 0.84% belongs to the top ten. This clonotype was seen only a few times. CDR1 is MNHEY and CDR2 is SVGAGI in the germline V gene. V was pared by 8 bases and J by 1 base, with 12 bases between. CDR3 size: 15 residues.

The source material was naive CD8+ T cells from blood, with Jurkat cell RNA spiked in. The subset here: FACS-sorted CD8+CD4-CCR7+CD45RA+ naive T cells. The sequence was obtained from a human donor in good health. Some libraries in this study had Jurkat cell RNA spiked in. The gene calls are TRBV6-5 and TRBJ2-6; D unclear. The CDR3: CASGPRLSGANVLTF. The DNA of the CDR3 is TGTGCCAGCGGGCCACGGCTTTCTGGGGCCAACGTCCTGACTTTC.